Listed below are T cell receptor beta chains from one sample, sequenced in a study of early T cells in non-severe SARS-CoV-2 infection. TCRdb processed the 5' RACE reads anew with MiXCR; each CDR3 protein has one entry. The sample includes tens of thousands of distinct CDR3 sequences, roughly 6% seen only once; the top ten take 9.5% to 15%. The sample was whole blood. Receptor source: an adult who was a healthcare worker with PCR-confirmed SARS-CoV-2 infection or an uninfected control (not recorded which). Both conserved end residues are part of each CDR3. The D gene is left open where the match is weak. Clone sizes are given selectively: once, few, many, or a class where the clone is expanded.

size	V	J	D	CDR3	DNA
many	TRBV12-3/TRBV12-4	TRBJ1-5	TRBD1	CASSLDRGNQPQHF	TGTGCCAGCAGTTTGGACAGGGGCAATCAGCCCCAGCATTTT
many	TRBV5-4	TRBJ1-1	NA	CASSNSETAPNTEAFF	TGTGCCAGCAGCAATTCCGAGACGGCTCCAAACACTGAAGCTTTCTTT
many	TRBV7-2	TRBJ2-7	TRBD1	CASSPGQGWQYF	TGTGCCAGCAGCCCGGGACAGGGGTGGCAGTACTTC
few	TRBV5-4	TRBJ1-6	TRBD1	CASSPGQAYNSPLHF	TGTGCCAGCAGCCCCGGACAGGCCTATAATTCACCCCTCCACTTT
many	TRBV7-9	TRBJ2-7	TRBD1	CASSSPSGTGKYEQYF	TGTGCCAGCAGCTCTCCATCCGGGACAGGGAAATACGAGCAGTACTTC
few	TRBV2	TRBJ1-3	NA	CASRIQSNTIYF	TGTGCCAGCAGAATACAAAGCAACACCATATATTTT
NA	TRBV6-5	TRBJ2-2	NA	CASSYGLNTGELFF	TGTGCCAGCAGTTATGGACTTAACACCGGGGAGCTGTTTTTT
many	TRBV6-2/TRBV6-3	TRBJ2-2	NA	CASRGFRVWGTGELFF	TGTGCCAGCAGGGGATTCCGGGTCTGGGGCACCGGGGAGCTGTTTTTT
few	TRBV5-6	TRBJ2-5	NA	CASSLERDSYQETQYF	TGTGCCAGCAGCTTGGAGAGGGACTCGTACCAAGAGACCCAGTACTTC
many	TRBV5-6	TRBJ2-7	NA	CASSLVASRDEQYF	TGTGCCAGCAGCTTGGTCGCTTCGAGGGACGAGCAGTACTTC
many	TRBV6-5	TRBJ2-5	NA	CASKGRQETQYF	TGTGCCAGCAAGGGACGCCAAGAGACCCAGTACTTC
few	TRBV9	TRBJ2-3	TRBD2	CASSVGTIPGDTQYF	TGTGCCAGCAGCGTCGGGACTATCCCCGGAGATACGCAGTATTTT
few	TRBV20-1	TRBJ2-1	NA	CSADREGRESSYNEQFF	TGCAGTGCTGACAGGGAGGGGCGGGAGAGCTCCTACAATGAGCAGTTCTTC
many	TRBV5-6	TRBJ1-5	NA	CASSLRDRPQHF	TGTGCCAGCAGCTTAAGGGATCGGCCCCAGCATTTT
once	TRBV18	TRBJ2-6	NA	CASSPKQVSGANVLTF	TGTGCCAGCTCACCAAAACAAGTCTCCGGGGCCAACGTCCTGACTTTC
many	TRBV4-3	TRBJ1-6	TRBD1	CASSPDRASAPLHF	TGCGCCAGCAGCCCGGACAGGGCCTCGGCCCCCCTCCACTTT
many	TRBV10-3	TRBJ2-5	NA	CAISESSLGKGQETQYF	TGTGCCATCAGTGAGTCGAGTTTAGGCAAAGGCCAAGAGACCCAGTACTTC
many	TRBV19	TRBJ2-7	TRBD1	CASSGSTGPSYEQYF	TGTGCCAGTAGTGGATCGACAGGGCCCTCCTACGAGCAGTACTTC
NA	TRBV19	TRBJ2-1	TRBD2	CASSTRTSGGLAYNEQFF	TGTGCCAGTAGTACGAGGACTAGCGGGGGCCTTGCCTACAATGAGCAGTTCTTC
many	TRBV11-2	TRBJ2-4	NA	CASSLERDSGLAKNIQYF	TGTGCCAGCAGCTTAGAAAGGGACTCCGGACTAGCCAAAAACATTCAGTACTTC
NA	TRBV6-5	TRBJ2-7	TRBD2	CASSPLAGGTYEQYF	TGTGCCAGCAGTCCGCTGGCGGGGGGGACCTACGAGCAGTACTTC
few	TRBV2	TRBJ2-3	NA	CASSEGRTDTQYF	TGTGCCAGCAGTGAGGGACGAACAGATACGCAGTATTTT
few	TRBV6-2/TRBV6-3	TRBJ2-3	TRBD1	CASSYSGTGPDTQYF	TGTGCCAGCAGTTACTCCGGGACAGGGCCAGATACGCAGTATTTT
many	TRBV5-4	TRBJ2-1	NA	CASSLSRGRNEQFF	TGTGCCAGCAGCTTGAGCCGGGGGCGGAATGAGCAGTTCTTC
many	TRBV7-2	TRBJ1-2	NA	CASSLEAGPSYGYTF	TGTGCCAGCAGCTTAGAGGCGGGGCCGAGTTATGGCTACACCTTC
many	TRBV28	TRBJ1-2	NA	CASSGGGSYGYTF	TGTGCCAGCTCCGGGGGCGGCAGCTATGGCTACACCTTC
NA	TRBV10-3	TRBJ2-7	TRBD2	CAISEDSGGFYEQYF	TGTGCCATCAGTGAGGATTCCGGGGGGTTCTACGAGCAGTACTTC
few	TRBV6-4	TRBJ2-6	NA	CASSNGAPGANVLTF	TGTGCCAGCAGTAACGGGGCTCCTGGGGCCAACGTCCTGACTTTC
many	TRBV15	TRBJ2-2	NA	CATSSNLAPRGGELFF	TGTGCCACCAGCAGTAACCTAGCGCCCCGAGGGGGGGAGCTGTTTTTT
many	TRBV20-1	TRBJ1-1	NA	CSAPKEREAFF	TGCAGTGCCCCAAAGGAGAGGGAAGCTTTCTTT